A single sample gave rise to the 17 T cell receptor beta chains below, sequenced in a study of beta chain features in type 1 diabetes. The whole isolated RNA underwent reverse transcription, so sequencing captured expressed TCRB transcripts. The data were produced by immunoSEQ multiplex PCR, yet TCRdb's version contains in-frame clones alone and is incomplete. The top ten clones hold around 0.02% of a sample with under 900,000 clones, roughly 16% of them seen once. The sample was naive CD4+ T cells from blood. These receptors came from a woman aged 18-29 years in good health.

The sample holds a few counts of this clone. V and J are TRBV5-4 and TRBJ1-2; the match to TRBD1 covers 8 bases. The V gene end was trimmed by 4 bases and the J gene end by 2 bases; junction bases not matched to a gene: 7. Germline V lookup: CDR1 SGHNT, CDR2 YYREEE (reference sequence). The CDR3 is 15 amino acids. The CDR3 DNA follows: TGTGCCAGCAGCCGACGACAGGGGTCGAACTATGGCTACACCTTC. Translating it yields CASSRRQGSNYGYTF.

Here the CDR3 reads CATNGRTSGRGSDTQYF. The CDR3 DNA is TGTGCCACAAACGGGCGGACTAGCGGGAGGGGGTCAGATACGCAGTATTTT. The chain is built from TRBV10-3 and TRBJ2-3; 15 nucleotides match TRBD2. This CDR3 contains 17 residues. The J segment lost 4 bases and the V segment lost 10 bases, leaving 12 bases of the junction unmatched. Germline loops: CDR1 ENHRY, CDR2 SYGVKD.

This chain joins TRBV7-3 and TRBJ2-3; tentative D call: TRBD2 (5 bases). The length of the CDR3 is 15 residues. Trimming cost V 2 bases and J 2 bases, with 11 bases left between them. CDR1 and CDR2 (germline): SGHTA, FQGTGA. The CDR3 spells CASSLLALPTDTQYF. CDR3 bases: TGTGCCAGCAGCTTACTAGCTTTACCCACAGATACGCAGTATTTT.

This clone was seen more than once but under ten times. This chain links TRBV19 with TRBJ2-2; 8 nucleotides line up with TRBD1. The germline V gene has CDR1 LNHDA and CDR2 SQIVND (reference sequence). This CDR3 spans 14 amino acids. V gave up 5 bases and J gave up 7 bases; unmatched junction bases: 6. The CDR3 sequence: CASSVTGVGGELFF. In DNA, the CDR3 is TGTGCCAGTAGTGTGACAGGGGTCGGCGGGGAGCTGTTTTTT.

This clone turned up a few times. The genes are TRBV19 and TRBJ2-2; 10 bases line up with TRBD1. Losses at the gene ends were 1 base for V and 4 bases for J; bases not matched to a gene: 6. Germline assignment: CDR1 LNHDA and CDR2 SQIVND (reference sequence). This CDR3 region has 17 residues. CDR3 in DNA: TGTGCCAGTAGTATAGGACAGGGGGCCGGTCGCACCGGGGAGCTGTTTTTT. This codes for CASSIGQGAGRTGELFF.

The CDR3 region is CASSVLRPTGAYNEQFF. The DNA of the CDR3 is TGTGCCAGCAGTGTGTTAAGGCCCACAGGGGCCTACAATGAGCAGTTCTTC. The genes are TRBV2 and TRBJ2-1; 7 bases match TRBD1. The ends lost 4 bases at V and 2 bases at J; junction bases unmatched: 11. The length of the CDR3 is 17 residues. Germline values: CDR1 SNHLY, CDR2 FYNNEI.

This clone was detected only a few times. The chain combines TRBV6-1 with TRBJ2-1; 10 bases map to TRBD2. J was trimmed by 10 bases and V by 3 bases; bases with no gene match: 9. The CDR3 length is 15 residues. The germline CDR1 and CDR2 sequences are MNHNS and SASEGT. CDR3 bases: TGTGCCAGCAGTGAGGGGGCTAGCGGGAGAATCGAGCAGTTCTTC. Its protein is CASSEGASGRIEQFF.

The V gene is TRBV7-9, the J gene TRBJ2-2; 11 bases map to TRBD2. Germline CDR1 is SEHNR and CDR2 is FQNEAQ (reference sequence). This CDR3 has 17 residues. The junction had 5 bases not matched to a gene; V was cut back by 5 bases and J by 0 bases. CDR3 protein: CASSTLAGGANTGELFF. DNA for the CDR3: TGTGCCAGCAGCACCTTAGCGGGAGGGGCGAACACCGGGGAGCTGTTTTTT.

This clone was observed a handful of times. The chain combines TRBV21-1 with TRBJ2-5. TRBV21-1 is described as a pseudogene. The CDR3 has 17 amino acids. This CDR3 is CASSKQPTGEGRETQYF. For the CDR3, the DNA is TGTGCCAGCAGCAAACAACCCACAGGGGAGGGCCGGGAGACCCAGTACTTC.

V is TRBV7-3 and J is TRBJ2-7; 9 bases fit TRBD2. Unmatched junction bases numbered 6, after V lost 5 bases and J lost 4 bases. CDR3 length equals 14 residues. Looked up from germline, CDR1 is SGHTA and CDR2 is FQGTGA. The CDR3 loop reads CASSTGLAPYEQYF. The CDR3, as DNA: TGTGCCAGCAGCACCGGACTAGCGCCTTACGAGCAGTACTTC.

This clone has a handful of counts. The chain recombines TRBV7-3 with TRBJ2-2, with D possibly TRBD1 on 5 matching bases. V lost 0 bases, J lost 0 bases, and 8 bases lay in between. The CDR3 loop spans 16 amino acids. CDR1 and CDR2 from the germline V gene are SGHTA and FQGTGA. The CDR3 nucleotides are TGTGCCAGCAGCTTAACGACAGCCGCGAACACCGGGGAGCTGTTTTTT. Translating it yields CASSLTTAANTGELFF.

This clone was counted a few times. Here the CDR3 reads CASSSPNGREYF. The CDR3 region has the DNA TGTGCCAGCAGCTCCCCGAATGGGCGGGAGTACTTC. This chain links TRBV7-9 with TRBJ2-7; TRBD2 might be the D (5 bases). With 4 bases removed from V and 11 bases from J, the gap between germline ends came to 15 bases. Germline-derived CDR1 and CDR2 are SEHNR and FQNEAQ (reference sequence). This CDR3 spans 12 amino acids.

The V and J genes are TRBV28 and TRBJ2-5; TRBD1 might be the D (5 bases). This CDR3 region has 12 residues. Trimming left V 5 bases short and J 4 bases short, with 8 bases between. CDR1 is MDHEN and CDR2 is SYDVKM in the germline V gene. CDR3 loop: CASSGARETQYF. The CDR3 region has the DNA TGTGCCAGCAGTGGGGCCAGAGAGACCCAGTACTTC.

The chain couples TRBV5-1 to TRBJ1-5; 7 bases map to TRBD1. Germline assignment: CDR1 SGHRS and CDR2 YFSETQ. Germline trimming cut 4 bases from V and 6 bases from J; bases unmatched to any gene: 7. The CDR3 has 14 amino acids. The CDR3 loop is CASSGGTDGQPQHF. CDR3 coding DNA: TGCGCCAGCAGCGGCGGGACAGATGGTCAGCCCCAGCATTTT.

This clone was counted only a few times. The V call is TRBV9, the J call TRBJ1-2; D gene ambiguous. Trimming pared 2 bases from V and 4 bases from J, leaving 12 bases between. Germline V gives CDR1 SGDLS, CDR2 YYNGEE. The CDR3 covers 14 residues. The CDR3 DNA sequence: TGTGCCAGCAGCGTGAGAGACGGCAGCTATGGCTACACCTTC. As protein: CASSVRDGSYGYTF.

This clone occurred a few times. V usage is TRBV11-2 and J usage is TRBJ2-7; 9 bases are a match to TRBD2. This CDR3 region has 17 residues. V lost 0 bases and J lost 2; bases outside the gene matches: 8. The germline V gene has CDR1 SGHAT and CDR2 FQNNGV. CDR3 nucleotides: TGTGCCAGCAGCTTAGATCGGGGGACTAGCAACCCCTACGAGCAGTACTTC. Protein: CASSLDRGTSNPYEQYF.

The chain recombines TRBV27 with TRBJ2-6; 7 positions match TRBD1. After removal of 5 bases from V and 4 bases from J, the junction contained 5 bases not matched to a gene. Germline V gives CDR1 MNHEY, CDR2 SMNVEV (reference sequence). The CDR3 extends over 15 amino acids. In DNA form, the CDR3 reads TGTGCCAGCAGTAAGGGGGCGCGCGGGGCCAACGTCCTGACTTTC. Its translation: CASSKGARGANVLTF.